This note documents a single T cell receptor beta chain sequence. The sample comes from a study of blood T cell repertoires in COVID-19. Study-level information: Samples representing acute and convalescent COVID-19 were sourced from the United States, Italy and Spain.

Germline assignment: CDR1 MDHEN and CDR2 SYDVKM. The CDR3 has 15 amino acids. Between the trimmed V and J ends, which lost 8 bases and 0 bases, there was a span of 14 bases. Resolution of symptoms, clearance, or two negative PCRs was present in recovered Cohort 3 donors. Some clones are missing from TCRdb's copy, which holds only in-frame ones; the method was immunoSEQ multiplex PCR. Among approximately 300,000 clones listed, roughly nine tenths were seen once. This clonotype was obtained from a man in his 60s who had recovered from COVID-19. This sequence joins TRBV28 and TRBJ2-1; a possible D gene is TRBD1 (6 bases). Sample: PBMCs or T cells enriched from blood (not recorded which). The DNA for the CDR3 is TGTGCCAGCGGGATCAGGGGTAGCTCCTACAATGAGCAGTTCTTC. It translates to CASGIRGSSYNEQFF.